The rows below give T cell receptor beta chains drawn from one sample of a study of radiation and T cells in renal cell carcinoma. This table comes from immunoSEQ multiplex PCR, and its TCRdb copy is limited to in-frame clones, with some not included. The sample yields about 130,000 clones, around 80% seen once. The sequencing used blood, collected from a patient whose treatment included radiotherapy and nephrectomy. The receptors were sampled from a man aged 45-60 years with renal cell carcinoma. Each CDR3 is given with its conserved first and last residue. Each record gives: V gene, CDR3 length, J gene, D gene, CDR3 protein. D genes are given only for firm matches.

TRBV11-2	14	TRBJ1-2	NA	CASSSIDSPYGYTF
TRBV7-2	14	TRBJ1-5	NA	CASSHAPANQPQHF
TRBV27	16	TRBJ1-1	TRBD1	CASSLSGQVWDTEAFF
TRBV4-3	16	TRBJ2-3	TRBD2	CASSPRTSASTDTQYF
TRBV5-4	17	TRBJ2-1	TRBD2	CASSPSIGAGGNNEQFF
TRBV13	19	TRBJ2-3	TRBD2	CASSLEPIPSGSLADTQYF
TRBV4-3	17	TRBJ2-1	NA	CASSQDYQGGGVDEQFF
TRBV7-6	13	TRBJ2-7	NA	CASSLNRAYEQYF
TRBV9	17	TRBJ2-1	TRBD2	CASSVGYETSGYNEQFF
TRBV2	16	TRBJ2-2	TRBD1	CASSDYGTANTGELFF
TRBV6-5	16	TRBJ2-1	TRBD2	CASSYGLAGGDNEQFF
TRBV27	11	TRBJ1-1	NA	CASWLNTEAFF
TRBV10-3	13	TRBJ1-2	NA	CAISGSDNYGYTF
TRBV4-1	15	TRBJ2-3	TRBD1	CASSRFGQGALTQYF
TRBV4-1	15	TRBJ1-2	NA	CASSQNVAVNYGYTF
TRBV7-9	15	TRBJ2-7	TRBD1	CASSRTGFLPYEQYF
TRBV14	18	TRBJ2-1	NA	CASSQDRVYGRSDNEQFF